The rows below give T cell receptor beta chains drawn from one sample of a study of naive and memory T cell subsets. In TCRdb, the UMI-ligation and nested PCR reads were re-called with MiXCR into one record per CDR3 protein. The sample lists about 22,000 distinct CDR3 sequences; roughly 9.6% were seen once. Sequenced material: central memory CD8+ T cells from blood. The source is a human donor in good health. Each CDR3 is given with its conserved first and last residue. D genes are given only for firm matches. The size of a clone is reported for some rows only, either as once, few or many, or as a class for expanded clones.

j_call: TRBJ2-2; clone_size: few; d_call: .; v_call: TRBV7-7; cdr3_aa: CASSRLENTGELFF; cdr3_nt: TGTGCCAGCAGCCGATTGGAAAACACCGGGGAGCTGTTTTTT
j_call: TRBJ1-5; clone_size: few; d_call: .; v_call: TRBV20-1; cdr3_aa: CSASLIFTGNQPQHF; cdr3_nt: TGCAGTGCTAGCTTGATCTTCACCGGTAATCAGCCCCAGCATTTT
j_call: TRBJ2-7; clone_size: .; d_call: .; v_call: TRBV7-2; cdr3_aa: CASSGQYSRSGEQYF; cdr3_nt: TGTGCCAGCAGCGGACAATACAGCAGATCGGGAGAGCAGTACTTC
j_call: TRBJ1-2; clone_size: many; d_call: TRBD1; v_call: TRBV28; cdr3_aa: CASRRNPGQGAAGYGYTF; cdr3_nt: TGTGCCAGCAGGCGTAATCCGGGACAGGGGGCGGCCGGCTATGGCTACACCTTC
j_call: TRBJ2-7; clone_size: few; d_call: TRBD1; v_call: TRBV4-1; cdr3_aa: CASSLGQGRYEQYF; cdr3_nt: TGCGCCAGCAGCCTGGGACAGGGTAGGTACGAGCAGTACTTC
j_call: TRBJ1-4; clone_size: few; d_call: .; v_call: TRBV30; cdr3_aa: CAWSVGVVSGPGGEKLFF; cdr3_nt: TGTGCCTGGAGTGTTGGTGTCGTCTCGGGCCCCGGTGGTGAAAAACTGTTTTTT
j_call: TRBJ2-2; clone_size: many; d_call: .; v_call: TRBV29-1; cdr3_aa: CSGGPGRNTGELFF; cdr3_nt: TGCAGCGGAGGACCCGGGAGAAACACCGGGGAGCTGTTTTTT
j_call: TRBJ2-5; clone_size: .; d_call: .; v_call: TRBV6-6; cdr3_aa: CASSYLKGGRETQYF; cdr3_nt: TGTGCCAGCAGTTACTTGAAAGGGGGGAGAGAGACCCAGTACTTC
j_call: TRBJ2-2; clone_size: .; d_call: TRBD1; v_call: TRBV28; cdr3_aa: CASSATGGLGELFF; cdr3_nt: TGTGCCAGCAGTGCGACAGGGGGACTCGGGGAGCTGTTTTTT
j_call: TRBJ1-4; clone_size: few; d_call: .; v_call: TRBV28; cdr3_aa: CASSLLAGYQTNEKLFF; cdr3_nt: TGTGCCAGCAGTTTATTGGCAGGGTACCAAACTAATGAAAAACTGTTTTTT
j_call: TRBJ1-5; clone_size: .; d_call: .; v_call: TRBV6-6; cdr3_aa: CASSYPRVGDVDQPQHF; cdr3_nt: TGTGCCAGCAGTTACCCGAGAGTGGGGGACGTGGATCAGCCCCAGCATTTT
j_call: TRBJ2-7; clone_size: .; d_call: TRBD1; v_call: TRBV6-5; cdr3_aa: CASSLRTGGVWYEQYF; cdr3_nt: TGTGCCAGCAGTTTAAGGACAGGGGGCGTGTGGTACGAGCAGTACTTC
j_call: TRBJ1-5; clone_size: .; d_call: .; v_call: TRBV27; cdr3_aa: CASSSRSYNQPQHF; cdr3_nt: TGTGCCAGCAGTTCCCGGTCGTACAATCAGCCCCAGCATTTT
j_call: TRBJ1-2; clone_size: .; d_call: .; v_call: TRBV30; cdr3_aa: CACFFWPFEGQLLPNYGYTF; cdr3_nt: TGTGCCTGCTTCTTTTGGCCATTTGAAGGACAGCTCTTACCTAACTATGGCTACACCTTC
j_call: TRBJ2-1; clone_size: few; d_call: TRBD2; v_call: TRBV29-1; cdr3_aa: CSVEASGRALHQFF; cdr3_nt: TGCAGCGTCGAGGCTAGCGGGAGGGCCCTCCATCAGTTCTTC
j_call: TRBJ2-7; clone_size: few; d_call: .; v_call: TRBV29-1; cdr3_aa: CSVEEIKVPSYEQYF; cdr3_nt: TGCAGCGTTGAAGAAATAAAGGTTCCCTCCTACGAGCAGTACTTC
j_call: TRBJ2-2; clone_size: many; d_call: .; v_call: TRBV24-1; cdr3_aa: CATSDHKNGELFF; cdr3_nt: TGTGCCACCAGTGATCACAAGAACGGGGAGCTGTTTTTT
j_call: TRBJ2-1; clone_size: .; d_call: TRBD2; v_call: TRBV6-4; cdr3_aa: CASSATAGGNNEQFF; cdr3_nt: TGTGCCAGCAGCGCTACAGCGGGAGGTAACAATGAGCAGTTCTTC
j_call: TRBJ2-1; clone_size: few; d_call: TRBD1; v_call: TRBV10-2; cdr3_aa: CASRTGQWSLNEQFF; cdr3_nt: TGCGCCAGCAGGACGGGACAGTGGAGTTTGAATGAGCAGTTCTTC
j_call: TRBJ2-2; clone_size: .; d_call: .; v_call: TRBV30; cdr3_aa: CAWGTGELFF; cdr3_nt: TGTGCCTGGGGGACCGGGGAGCTGTTTTTT
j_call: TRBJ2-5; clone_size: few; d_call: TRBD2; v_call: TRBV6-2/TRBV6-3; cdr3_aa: CASSSPASGFQETQYF; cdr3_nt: TGTGCCAGCAGTTCCCCGGCTAGCGGGTTCCAAGAGACCCAGTACTTC
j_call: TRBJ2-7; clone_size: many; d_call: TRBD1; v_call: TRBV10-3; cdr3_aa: CAISAEHRGHISYEQYF; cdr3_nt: TGTGCCATCAGTGCGGAACACAGGGGTCATATCTCCTACGAGCAGTACTTC
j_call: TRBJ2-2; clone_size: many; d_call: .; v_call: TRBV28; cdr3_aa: CASSLQAENTGELFF; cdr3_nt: TGTGCCAGCAGTTTGCAAGCGGAGAACACCGGGGAGCTGTTTTTT
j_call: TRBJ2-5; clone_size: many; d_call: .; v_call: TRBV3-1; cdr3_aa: CASRLGTTRQETQYF; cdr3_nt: TGTGCCAGCAGGCTCGGGACCACCCGTCAAGAGACCCAGTACTTC
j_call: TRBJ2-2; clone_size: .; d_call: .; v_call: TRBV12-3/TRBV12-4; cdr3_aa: CASTPGSTGELFF; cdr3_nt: TGTGCCAGCACTCCGGGGTCCACCGGGGAGCTGTTTTTT
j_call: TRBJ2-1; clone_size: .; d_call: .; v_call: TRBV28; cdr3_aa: CASSPWHSTSYNEQFF; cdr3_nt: TGTGCCAGCAGCCCCTGGCACAGCACCTCCTACAATGAGCAGTTCTTC
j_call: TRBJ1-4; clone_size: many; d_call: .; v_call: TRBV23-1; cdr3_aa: CASSRGEGHEKLFF; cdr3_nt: TGCGCCAGCAGTCGGGGGGAGGGTCATGAAAAACTGTTTTTT
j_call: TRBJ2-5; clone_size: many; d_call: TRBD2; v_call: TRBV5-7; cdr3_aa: CASSLYIAGAETQYF; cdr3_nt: TGTGCCAGCAGCTTGTATATAGCGGGGGCTGAGACCCAGTACTTC
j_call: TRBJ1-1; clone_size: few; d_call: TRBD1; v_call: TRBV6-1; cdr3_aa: CASSEIQGASTEAFF; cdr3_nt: TGTGCCAGCAGTGAGATACAGGGGGCGAGCACTGAAGCTTTCTTT
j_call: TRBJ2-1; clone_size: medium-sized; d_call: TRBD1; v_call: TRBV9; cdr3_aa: CASSVRDRTFNEQFF; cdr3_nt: TGTGCCAGCAGCGTTCGGGACAGGACTTTCAATGAGCAGTTCTTC
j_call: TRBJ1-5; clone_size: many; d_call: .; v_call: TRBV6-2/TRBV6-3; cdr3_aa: CATNPTAEPSNQPQHF; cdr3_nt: TGTGCCACCAACCCGACAGCAGAACCAAGCAATCAGCCCCAGCATTTT
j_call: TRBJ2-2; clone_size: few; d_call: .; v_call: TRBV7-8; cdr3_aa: CASSLETWSLSGELFF; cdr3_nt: TGTGCCAGCAGCTTAGAAACATGGTCGTTGTCCGGGGAGCTGTTTTTT
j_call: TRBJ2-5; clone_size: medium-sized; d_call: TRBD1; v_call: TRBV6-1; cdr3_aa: CASSEETGGQETQYF; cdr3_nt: TGTGCCAGCAGTGAGGAGACAGGGGGTCAAGAGACCCAGTACTTC
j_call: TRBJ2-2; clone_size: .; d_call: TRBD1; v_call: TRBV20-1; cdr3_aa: CSARDQDRGHTGELFF; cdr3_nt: TGCAGTGCTAGAGACCAGGACAGGGGCCACACCGGGGAGCTGTTTTTT
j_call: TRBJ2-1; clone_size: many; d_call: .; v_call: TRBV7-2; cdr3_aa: CATDLWQGSNEQFF; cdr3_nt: TGTGCCACGGACCTGTGGCAGGGGAGCAATGAGCAGTTCTTC
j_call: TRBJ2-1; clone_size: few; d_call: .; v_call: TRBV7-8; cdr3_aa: CASRPDSNEQFF; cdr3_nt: TGTGCCAGCAGACCGGACAGCAATGAGCAGTTCTTC
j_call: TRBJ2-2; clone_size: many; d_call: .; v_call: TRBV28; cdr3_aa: CASSFALLARTGELFF; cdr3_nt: TGTGCCAGCAGTTTCGCCCTTCTAGCGCGAACCGGGGAGCTGTTTTTT
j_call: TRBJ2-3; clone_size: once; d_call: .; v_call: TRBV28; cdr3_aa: CASTSRRRPTSTDTQYF; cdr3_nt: TGTGCCAGCACTTCCCGGCGGCGCCCTACTAGCACAGATACGCAGTATTTT
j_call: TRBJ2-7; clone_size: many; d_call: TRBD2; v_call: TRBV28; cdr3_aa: CASSYPPTSGSYEQYF; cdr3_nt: TGTGCCAGCAGTTACCCCCCCACTAGCGGGAGCTACGAGCAGTACTTC
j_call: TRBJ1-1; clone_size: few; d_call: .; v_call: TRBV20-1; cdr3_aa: CSAHYPLAFF; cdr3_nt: TGCAGTGCCCACTACCCCTTGGCTTTCTTT
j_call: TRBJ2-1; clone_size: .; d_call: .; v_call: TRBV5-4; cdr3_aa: CASSYTRNEQFF; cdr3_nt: TGTGCCAGCAGTTACACTAGGAATGAGCAGTTCTTC
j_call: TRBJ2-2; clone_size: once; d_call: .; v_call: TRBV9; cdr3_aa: CASSVAGDWGELFF; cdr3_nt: TGTGCCAGCAGCGTAGCTGGGGATTGGGGGGAGCTGTTTTTT
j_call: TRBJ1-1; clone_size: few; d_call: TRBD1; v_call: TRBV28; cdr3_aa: CASSATGSLGEAFF; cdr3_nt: TGTGCCAGCAGCGCGACAGGGTCTCTCGGTGAAGCTTTCTTT
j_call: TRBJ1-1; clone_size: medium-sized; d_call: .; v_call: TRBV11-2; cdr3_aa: CASSRGGADGEAFF; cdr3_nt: TGTGCCAGCAGCCGAGGGGGGGCTGACGGTGAAGCTTTCTTT
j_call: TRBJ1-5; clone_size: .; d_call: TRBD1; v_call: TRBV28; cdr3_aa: CASSLQGASNQPQHF; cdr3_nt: TGTGCCAGCAGTCTCCAGGGGGCAAGTAATCAGCCCCAGCATTTT